This T cell receptor beta chain was sequenced for a study of healthy donors' naive CD4 and CD8 T cells. Study at large: Three donor age groups were sampled: 20-25, 40-50 and 60-70 years; half female. Points from the study as a whole: Positive CDR3 charge linked to CD4+ cells, negative to CD8+ cells. Reportedly, most V and J gene segments showed naive CD4+ versus CD8+ bias.

Each TCR library used roughly 0.45 ug of total RNA and a linear amplification protocol. Using its own MiXCR run on the reads, TCRdb lists one record per CDR3 protein. The data hold about 180,000 distinct CDR3 sequences, with nearly 75% observed a single time. Comments on this clonotype: Its antigen is as yet unknown.

CD4+CD8-CD45RO-CD45RA+ cells were naive CD4+; CD8+CD4-CD45RA+CD27bright cells were naive CD8+. CDR1 and CDR2 from the germline V gene are SGHRS and YFSETQ. Trimming took 4 bases from V and 3 from J; bases not matched to a gene: 11. This CDR3 is built from 16 residues. The sequenced sample was naive CD4+ and CD8+ T cells sorted from blood, pooled from several donors. The V and J genes are TRBV5-1 and TRBJ1-1; TRBD1 agrees at 8 bases. This clonotype was sampled from a pool of human donors in good health; the sample pools cells from several healthy donors. CDR3 amino acids: CASSGQGAGLDTEAFF. CDR3 coding DNA: TGCGCCAGCAGCGGGCAGGGGGCGGGTCTGGACACTGAAGCTTTCTTT.